The 4 T cell receptor beta chains reported below all come from one sample, sequenced in a study of shared clonotypes between healthy human individuals. The data were produced by immunoSEQ multiplex PCR, yet TCRdb's version contains in-frame clones alone and is incomplete. The sample yields 450,000 to 500,000 clones, over 70% seen once. The sequencing sample was made of PBMCs. The receptors stem from a woman in her 40s in good health. Some clones in this sample may be carry-over from other donors' samples.

This chain joins TRBV2 and TRBJ1-4, with TRBD1 matching over 8 bases. V lost 9 bases and J lost 7; bases outside the gene matches: 10. Germline CDR1 SNHLY, CDR2 FYNNEI. This CDR3 spans 14 amino acids. The CDR3 sequence is CASDLQGATEKLFF. The CDR3 DNA reads TGTGCCAGTGACCTCCAGGGGGCCACTGAAAAACTGTTTTTT.

This clone was observed once. V gene TRBV5-1 combines with J gene TRBJ2-1; unclear D gene. In germline, CDR1 is SGHRS, CDR2 YFSETQ. This CDR3 has 14 amino acids. Trimming shortened V by 5 bases and J by 5 bases, and 14 bases separated the two germline ends. The CDR3, as DNA: TGCGCCAGCAGAATATCCGATCCGCACAATGAGCAGTTCTTC. Protein product: CASRISDPHNEQFF.

About this clone: This sequence is one base from a far larger clone and is likely a read error. Additional DNA sequences in this sample encode the identical CDR3. This chain connects TRBV28 to TRBJ1-5, with TRBD1 matching 7 bases. This CDR3 spans 17 amino acids. From germline, CDR1 is MDHEN and CDR2 SYDVKM. Trimming removed 5 bases from V and 3 bases from J; junction bases left unmatched: 13. CDR3 nucleotides: TGTGCCAGCAGTCCCCCCAGGACAGGAGTAGCCAATCAGCCCCAGCATTTT. It codes for CASSPPRTGVANQPQHF.

Points on this clone: This could be a read error, since a much larger clone is one nucleotide away. This CDR3 is also generated by other DNA sequences in the sample. This chain joins TRBV6-4 and TRBJ2-1; D call uncertain. Germline values: CDR1 MRHNA, CDR2 SNTAGT. This CDR3 has 15 amino acids. The CDR3 DNA follows: TGTGCAAGCAGTGATGACCCGAGCTCCTACAATGAGCAGTTCTTC. Encoded protein: CASSDDPSSYNEQFF.